A single sample is the source of the 15 T cell receptor beta chains below, sequenced in a study of T cell repertoires in cytomegalovirus infection. From the reads, TCRdb called clonotypes with MiXCR, one entry per CDR3 protein. The repertoire includes hundreds of thousands of distinct CDR3 sequences, 20% to 25% of them detected once, and roughly 8% sits in the top ten. Specimen: CD8+ T cells from PBMCs. These receptors were collected from a human donor in good health (CMV status not recorded). Some clones in this sample may be carry-over from other donors' samples.

The DNA for the CDR3 is TGTGCCAGCAGTTTAGAGGGCAGGGCAGCAGATACGCAGTATTTT. Its translation: CASSLEGRAADTQYF. The J gene is TRBJ2-3, the V gene TRBV12-3 or TRBV12-4; D may be TRBD1 (5 bases). CDR3 size: 15 residues. Trimming left V 1 base short and J 4 bases short, with 12 bases between.

This clonotype was seen repeatedly, ten times or more. The rearrangement joins TRBV7-9 to TRBJ2-7; maybe TRBD1 (6 bases). V lost 1 base and J 2 bases, leaving 9 bases between the germline ends. The CDR3 loop spans 14 amino acids. Germline V lookup: CDR1 SEHNR, CDR2 FQNEAQ (reference sequence). Here the CDR3 reads CASSLDREAYEQYF. The DNA of the CDR3 is TGTGCCAGCAGCTTAGACAGGGAAGCCTACGAGCAGTACTTC. Full variable domain (rest looked up from reference TRBV7-9 and TRBJ2-7): DTGVSQNPRHKITKRGQNVTFRCDPISEHNRLYWYRQTLGQGPEFLTYFQNEAQLEKSRLLSDRFSAERPKGSFSTLEIQRTEQGDSAMYLCASSLDREAYEQYFGPGTRLTVT.

The chain couples TRBV29-1 to TRBJ2-7, with D possibly being TRBD2 (7 bases). The CDR3 is 14 amino acids. V was clipped by 4 bases and J by 4 bases, with 17 bases between them. Germline V CDR1 and CDR2: SQVTM, ANQGSEA. CDR3 bases: TGCAGCGTTGTCGGGGGGCGCGAGGAATACGAGCAGTACTTC. Translation: CSVVGGREEYEQYF.

The V call is TRBV7-9, the J call TRBJ2-5; D is perhaps TRBD1 or TRBD2 (5 bases each). The CDR3 contains 15 residues. Trimming took 6 bases from V and 2 from J, leaving 16 bases between them. Germline CDR1 reads SEHNR; CDR2 reads FQNEAQ (reference sequence). The CDR3 nucleotides read TGTGCCAGCAGTTCCCCAGGGAGCCTTCAAGAGACCCAGTACTTC. This sequence encodes CASSSPGSLQETQYF.

The J gene is TRBJ2-1, the V gene TRBV20-1; 9 bases are a match to TRBD2. Germline CDR1 DFQATT, CDR2 SNEGSKA (reference sequence). The length of the CDR3 is 15 residues. Unmatched junction bases numbered 12, after V lost 5 bases and J lost 7 bases. This CDR3 reads CSALEMAGGRNEQFF. Here the CDR3 DNA reads TGCAGTGCTCTAGAGATGGCGGGGGGGCGAAATGAGCAGTTCTTC.

The chain links TRBV27 to TRBJ2-3; D may be TRBD1 (5 bases). The V and J ends lost 10 bases and 4 bases respectively, with 12 bases between them. Germline-derived CDR1 and CDR2 are MNHEY and SMNVEV (reference sequence). This CDR3 is 12 amino acids long. CDR3 sequence: CATSDIPDTQYF. The CDR3 nucleotides are TGTGCCACCTCGGACATTCCAGATACGCAGTATTTT.

This clonotype has only a few counts. This chain links TRBV6-6 with TRBJ2-3, with a possible D match to TRBD2 (7 bases). This CDR3 has 12 residues. V was shortened by 10 bases and J by 6 bases, with 14 bases between the two germline ends. The germline V gene has CDR1 MNHNY and CDR2 SVGAGI (reference sequence). The CDR3 reads CATIRGADTQYF. CDR3 in DNA: TGTGCCACAATCCGGGGGGCGGATACGCAGTATTTT.

The chain couples TRBV18 to TRBJ2-7; possible D gene TRBD1, 6 bases. This CDR3 contains 16 residues. Germline V CDR1 and CDR2: KGHSH, LQKENI. Trimming took 2 bases from V and 0 from J, leaving 14 bases between them. The CDR3 nucleotides read TGTGCCAGCTCACCAACTACAGGGACGTTCTCCTACGAGCAGTACTTC. Translation: CASSPTTGTFSYEQYF.

This chain uses TRBV4-1 with TRBJ2-2; 8 bases line up with TRBD1. The V gene end was trimmed by 7 bases and the J gene end by 5 bases; junction bases not matched to a gene: 9. The CDR3 contains 15 residues. Germline V gene sequence: CDR1 MGHRA, CDR2 YSYEKL. CDR3 bases: TGCGCCAGCACCCTCGGACAGGGTGGGACCGGGGAGCTGTTTTTT. This sequence encodes CASTLGQGGTGELFF.

This clonotype was counted many times. This chain joins TRBV7-8 and TRBJ1-1; D is undetermined. The CDR3 has 13 residues. V was trimmed by 1 base and J by 4 bases, leaving 7 bases between them. The germline V gene encodes CDR1 SGHVS and CDR2 FQNEAQ. The CDR3 loop is CASSLDELTEAFF. CDR3 DNA sequence: TGTGCCAGCAGCTTAGATGAGCTCACTGAAGCTTTCTTT.

The chain joins TRBV12-3 or TRBV12-4 to TRBJ2-1; D is uncertain. V gave up 3 bases and J gave up 7 bases, with 13 bases separating them. The CDR3 contains 14 residues. The CDR3 nucleotides read TGTGCCAGCAGTTTGTCTTTGGACGGAAATGAGCAGTTCTTC. Translated, it gives CASSLSLDGNEQFF.

This clonotype was recorded at least ten times. This rearrangement joins TRBV7-9 to TRBJ2-3; D not resolved. Trimming left V 7 bases short and J 4 bases short, with 12 bases between. This CDR3 contains 13 residues. Germline values: CDR1 SEHNR, CDR2 FQNEAQ (reference sequence). The CDR3 nucleotides are TGTGCCAGCATCGCCCCTGGGCCAGATACGCAGTATTTT. Translating it yields CASIAPGPDTQYF.

This chain uses TRBV7-6 with TRBJ2-1, with 8 bases lining up with TRBD2. This CDR3 is built from 16 residues. The V gene end was trimmed by 1 base and the J gene end by 5 bases; junction bases not matched to a gene: 7. Germline V CDR1 and CDR2: SGHVS, FNYEAQ. The CDR3 DNA reads as TGTGCCAGCAGCTTAGAGAGAGCGGGGGACCACAATGAGCAGTTCTTC. Amino acid sequence: CASSLERAGDHNEQFF.

This chain joins TRBV25-1 and TRBJ2-1, with a weak D call TRBD2 (5 bases). Germline V gene sequence: CDR1 MGHDK, CDR2 SYGVNS. The CDR3 spans 13 residues. V dropped 2 bases and J dropped 6 bases, with 8 bases sitting between them. CDR3 in amino acids: CASSELRVNEQFF. CDR3 sequence (DNA): TGTGCCAGCAGTGAACTGAGGGTCAATGAGCAGTTCTTC. Filled out from reference TRBV25-1 and TRBJ2-1, the complete variable domain reads EADIYQTPRYLVIGTGKKITLECSQTMGHDKMYWYQQDPGMELHLIHYSYGVNSTEKGDLSSESTVSRIRTEHFPLTLESARPSHTSQYLCASSELRVNEQFFGPGTRLTVL.

Only a few counts were recorded for this clonotype. J is TRBJ1-2 and V is TRBV10-3; D remains unclear. Germline CDR1 reads ENHRY; CDR2 reads SYGVKD. Trimming took 8 bases from V and 4 from J, leaving 11 bases between them. This CDR3 is built from 12 residues. CDR3 protein: CAILRESYGYTF. Here the CDR3 DNA reads TGTGCCATCCTCCGGGAGTCCTATGGCTACACCTTC.